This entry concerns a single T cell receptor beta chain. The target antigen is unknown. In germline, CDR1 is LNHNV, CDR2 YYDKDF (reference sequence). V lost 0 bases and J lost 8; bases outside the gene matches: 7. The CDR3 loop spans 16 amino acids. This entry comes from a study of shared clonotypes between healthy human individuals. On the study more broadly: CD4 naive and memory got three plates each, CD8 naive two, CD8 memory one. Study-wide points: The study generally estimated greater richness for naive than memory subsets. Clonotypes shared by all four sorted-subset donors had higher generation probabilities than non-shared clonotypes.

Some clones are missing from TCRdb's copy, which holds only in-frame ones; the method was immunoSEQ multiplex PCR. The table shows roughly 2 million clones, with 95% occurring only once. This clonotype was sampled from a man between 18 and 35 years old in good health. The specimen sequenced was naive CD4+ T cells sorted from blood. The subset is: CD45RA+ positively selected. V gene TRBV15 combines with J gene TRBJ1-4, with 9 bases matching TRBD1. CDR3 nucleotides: TGTGCCACCAGCAGAGACGCCGGGACAGGGATGGAAAAACTGTTTTTT. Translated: CATSRDAGTGMEKLFF.